The T cell receptor (beta chain) under discussion was sequenced for a study of blood T cell repertoires in COVID-19. Study-wide background: Italy, Spain and the United States were the sources of the convalescent and acute COVID-19 samples. PBMCs, B-cell-depleted T cells, or T cells provided the cDNA or gDNA that made up the material.

V was clipped by 3 bases and J by 1 base, with 10 bases between them. The CDR3 spans 15 residues. Per germline, CDR1 SNHLY and CDR2 FYNNEI. Methods used by the authors: The assay estimated nucleated cells by amplifying reference gene primers. Sequenced by immunoSEQ multiplex PCR; TCRdb stores in-frame clones only, minus some. That table gives V, J and clone size, and the DNA gave D and trimming. The sample yields around 300,000 clones, approximately 85% seen once. The V gene is TRBV2, the J gene TRBJ1-5; D not certain. The TCR was taken from a woman aged 70 to 79 with acute or convalescent COVID-19. The sample consisted of peripheral blood. The CDR3 sequence is CASSEVKRSNQPQHF. The CDR3 nucleotides are TGTGCCAGCAGTGAGGTGAAGCGGAGCAATCAGCCCCAGCATTTT.